This TCR beta chain is from a study of cytomegalovirus exposure and HLA in healthy donors. Study-wide background: HLA-typed donors were the source of about 85 million unique TCRs held in an early data release.

Regarding this clone: Its antigen is undetermined.

Study findings and constraints: Indistinguishable V segments such as TRBV6-2 and TRBV6-3 were excluded.

PCR used 60 Vbeta primers and 13 Jbeta primers. The data were produced by immunoSEQ multiplex PCR, yet TCRdb's version contains in-frame clones alone and is incomplete. The sample carries fewer than 60,000 clones, 70% to 85% recorded once. Samples came from healthy bone marrow donors. Germline values: CDR1 LNHDA, CDR2 SQIVND (reference sequence). V was cut by 6 bases and J by 0 bases, with 11 bases left in between. This CDR3 has 14 amino acids. This clonotype was sampled from a woman between 40 and 55 years old in good health and CMV-seropositive. The sample taken for sequencing was PBMCs. J is TRBJ1-1 and V is TRBV19; D is undetermined. CDR3 sequence (DNA): TGTGCCAGTAGCGACTCAAACATGAACACTGAAGCTTTCTTT. Amino acid sequence: CASSDSNMNTEAFF.